The 26 T cell receptor beta chains below all came from one sample that was sequenced in a study of T-cell memory formation after mild COVID-19. From the 5' RACE reads, TCRdb called clonotypes with MiXCR, one entry per CDR3 protein. This sample has approximately 290,000 distinct CDR3 sequences; 8% to 10% occur once, and the top ten carry roughly 22%. Sequencing was done on a sample of PBMCs or a T cell subset sorted from them (not recorded which). These receptors all come from a man younger than 35 who had mild COVID-19 (a few samples of this study predate the infection). Cell type and time point are not known.

The chain uses TRBV6-1 and TRBJ1-4; D remains ambiguous. Germline loops: CDR1 MNHNS, CDR2 SASEGT. The CDR3 extends over 13 amino acids. V was cut by 6 bases and J by 1 base, with 6 bases left in between. Written as DNA, the CDR3 is TGTGCCAGCAGGACAAAAACTAATGAAAAACTGTTTTTT. Protein product: CASRTKTNEKLFF.

This chain joins TRBV10-3 and TRBJ2-7; 12 nucleotides match TRBD2. V was clipped by 4 bases and J by 1 base; unmatched bases: 5. The germline gives CDR1 ENHRY, CDR2 SYGVKD. This CDR3 is 16 amino acids long. CDR3 coding DNA: TGTGCCATCAGTGGACTAGCGGGGGCCACTTCCTACGAGCAGTACTTC. This gives the protein CAISGLAGATSYEQYF.

This chain connects TRBV5-4 to TRBJ2-2; 9 nucleotides match TRBD2. The trim removed 4 bases at V and 4 bases at J, leaving 8 bases unmatched. Germline CDR1 and CDR2: SGHNT and YYREEE (reference sequence). This CDR3 contains 16 residues. The CDR3 loop reads CASSDPGTSSTGELFF. Here the CDR3 DNA reads TGTGCCAGCAGCGACCCCGGGACTAGCTCCACCGGGGAGCTGTTTTTT. The full variable domain, its missing parts supplied by reference TRBV5-4 and TRBJ2-2, is ETGVTQSPTHLIKTRGQQVTLRCSSQSGHNTVSWYQQALGQGPQFIFQYYREEENGRGNFPPRFSGLQFPNYSSELNVNALELDDSALYLCASSDPGTSSTGELFFGEGSRLTVL.

This clonotype is deemed medium-sized. This chain joins TRBV7-2 and TRBJ2-1; 11 positions agree with TRBD2. CDR3 length equals 15 residues. Per the germline V gene, CDR1 is SGHTA and CDR2 is FQGNSA. Trimming cost V 6 bases and J 7 bases; bases outside gene matches: 8. CDR3 nucleotide sequence: TGTGCCAGCAGTTTCGGACTAGCGGGTGGGAATGAGCAGTTCTTC. This gives the protein CASSFGLAGGNEQFF.

This chain joins TRBV15 and TRBJ2-3; 13 nucleotides agree with TRBD2. Germline values: CDR1 LNHNV, CDR2 YYDKDF (reference sequence). V dropped 0 bases and J dropped 5; count of bases not matched to a gene: 5. The CDR3 is made up of 17 amino acids. The chain's CDR3 is CATSRETSGGARDTQYF. In nucleotides, the CDR3 is TGTGCCACCAGCAGAGAAACTAGCGGGGGGGCGAGAGATACGCAGTATTTT.

This chain connects TRBV7-2 to TRBJ1-2; D not resolved. The V gene lost 5 bases and the J gene lost 3 bases, with 13 bases spanning the gap. The CDR3 is made up of 14 amino acids. Germline lookup yields CDR1 SGHTA and CDR2 FQGNSA. The CDR3 protein is CASSPSPPYYGYTF. In nucleotides, the CDR3 is TGTGCCAGCAGCCCTAGCCCCCCATACTATGGCTACACCTTC.

This clonotype was detected many times. The chain combines TRBV15 with TRBJ1-1; no reliable D call. Trimming took off 1 base at V and 11 bases at J, with 14 bases between the two ends. Germline CDR1 and CDR2: LNHNV and YYDKDF (reference sequence). The CDR3 extends over 13 amino acids. The CDR3 region is CATSRAELYEAFF. The CDR3 nucleotides read TGTGCCACCAGCAGAGCTGAACTATACGAGGCTTTCTTT.

This clonotype appeared many times. This chain links TRBV7-2 with TRBJ1-2, with D possibly being TRBD1 (6 bases). CDR1 SGHTA and CDR2 FQGNSA come from the germline V gene. With 1 base removed from V and 0 bases from J, the gap between germline ends came to 15 bases. This CDR3 contains 17 residues. The CDR3 here is CASSLEGPGASNYGYTF. The DNA for the CDR3 is TGTGCCAGCAGCTTAGAAGGGCCAGGGGCCTCTAACTATGGCTACACCTTC.

This rearrangement joins TRBV2 to TRBJ1-1; 7 bases line up with TRBD1. Trimming at V came to 4 bases and at J to 9 bases, leaving 5 bases not matched to a gene. There are 12 residues in the CDR3. The germline CDR1 and CDR2 sequences are SNHLY and FYNNEI. The CDR3 protein is CASSGPGGKAFF. In DNA form, the CDR3 reads TGTGCCAGCAGTGGTCCAGGGGGGAAAGCTTTCTTT.

The genes are TRBV6-2 or TRBV6-3 and TRBJ2-2, with D uncertain. The germline gives CDR1 MNHEY, CDR2 SVGEGT. CDR3 length equals 14 residues. V gave up 3 bases and J gave up 5 bases, with 10 bases separating them. The CDR3: CASSYWLGTGELFF. Here the CDR3 DNA reads TGTGCCAGCAGTTATTGGTTGGGTACCGGGGAGCTGTTTTTT.

The chain couples TRBV2 to TRBJ2-3; 15 nucleotides line up with TRBD2. This CDR3 spans 15 amino acids. Germline V CDR1 and CDR2: SNHLY, FYNNEI. J was trimmed by 3 bases and V by 7 bases; bases with no gene match: 2. The CDR3 DNA reads as TGTGCCAGCAAGGGGACTAGCGGGGGGACAGATACGCAGTATTTT. Residues: CASKGTSGGTDTQYF.

This clonotype was recorded many times. The chain is built from TRBV7-2 and TRBJ2-1; 9 nucleotides agree with TRBD1. The CDR3 loop spans 13 amino acids. The junction had 6 bases not matched to a gene; V was cut back by 3 bases and J by 12 bases. Per the germline V gene, CDR1 is SGHTA and CDR2 is FQGNSA. The CDR3 nucleotides read TGTGCCAGCAGCTTGGGACAGGGTCGCGCGCAGTTCTTC. Translation gives CASSLGQGRAQFF.

This clonotype was counted many times. The chain joins TRBV5-1 to TRBJ2-7; D might be TRBD2 (6 bases). There are 15 residues in the CDR3. V was trimmed by 4 bases and J by 1 base, leaving 15 bases between them. Germline V gives CDR1 SGHRS, CDR2 YFSETQ. The CDR3 protein is CASSLNPRGSYEQYF. DNA for the CDR3: TGCGCCAGCAGCCTTAACCCTCGGGGGTCCTACGAGCAGTACTTC.

The chain recombines TRBV9 with TRBJ2-7; 7 positions match TRBD1. Germline V CDR1 and CDR2: SGDLS, YYNGEE. The V segment lost 6 bases and the J segment 2 bases; nucleotides outside the gene matches: 14. This CDR3 contains 16 residues. The CDR3 DNA is TGTGCCAGCAAGTCCCCCGGGTTTGACAGGGCCTACGAGCAGTACGTC. Translating it yields CASKSPGFDRAYEQYV.

Ten or more counts support this clonotype. The chain uses TRBV7-9 and TRBJ2-3; D may be TRBD1 (6 bases). The CDR3 extends over 16 amino acids. Germline CDR1 is SEHNR and CDR2 is FQNEAQ (reference sequence). Trimming pared 5 bases from V and 6 bases from J, leaving 21 bases between. The CDR3, as DNA: TGTGCCAGCAGCCACCCGACAGGTGTAATTTCTGATACGCAGTATTTT. Translated: CASSHPTGVISDTQYF.

This clonotype was observed a handful of times. The J gene is TRBJ1-5, the V gene TRBV15, with a weak D call TRBD1 (5 bases). This CDR3 comprises 15 residues. Trimming stripped 3 bases from V and 3 bases from J, with 12 bases between. From germline, CDR1 is LNHNV and CDR2 YYDKDF (reference sequence). CDR3 in amino acids: CATSSRRDLNQPQHF. The CDR3 DNA reads as TGTGCCACCAGCAGCCGCCGGGACCTCAATCAGCCCCAGCATTTT. The full variable domain, in which reference TRBV15 and TRBJ1-5 provide the parts outside the CDR3, is DAMVIQNPRYQVTQFGKPVTLSCSQTLNHNVMYWYQQKSSQAPKLLFHYYDKDFNNEADTPDNFQSRRPNTSFCFLDIRSPGLGDTAMYLCATSSRRDLNQPQHFGDGTRLSIL.

The chain employs TRBV11-2 and TRBJ1-1; D gene uncertain. The CDR3 covers 14 residues. Germline CDR1 and CDR2: SGHAT and FQNNGV. The V and J ends lost 1 base and 4 bases respectively, with 10 bases between them. The CDR3 sequence is CASSLVLIGTEAFF. CDR3 DNA: TGTGCCAGCAGCTTAGTCCTGATTGGCACTGAAGCTTTCTTT.

This clonotype was counted between two and nine times. The gene calls are TRBV30 and TRBJ1-6, with TRBD1 identical over 10 bases. Germline V CDR1 and CDR2: GTSNPN, SVGIG (reference sequence). The CDR3 has 13 residues. J lost 9 bases, V lost 4 bases, and 3 bases had no gene match. DNA for the CDR3: TGTGCCTGGAACGACAGGGGGCCTTCACCCCTCCACTTT. Translation gives CAWNDRGPSPLHF.

In this sample, this clonotype turned up many times. The chain employs TRBV5-1 and TRBJ2-7; D uncertain. CDR1 SGHRS and CDR2 YFSETQ come from the germline V gene. Trimming removed 0 bases from V and 6 bases from J, with 19 bases in between. This CDR3 region has 16 residues. The CDR3 coding sequence is TGCGCCAGCAGCTTGGAGGTCGGTGTTGGGTCTAGCGAGCAGTACTTC. This codes for CASSLEVGVGSSEQYF.

This clonotype was seen a handful of times. This chain links TRBV20-1 with TRBJ2-7, with D hard to call. Germline-derived CDR1 and CDR2 are DFQATT and SNEGSKA (reference sequence). The CDR3 sequence is 11 residues long. V gave up 4 bases and J gave up 4 bases, with 8 bases separating them. CDR3 coding DNA: TGCAGTGCTACCTACTCGTACGAGCAGTACGTC. This gives the protein CSATYSYEQYV.

This clonotype was counted between two and nine times. The chain employs TRBV7-2 and TRBJ1-1; D is perhaps TRBD1 (6 bases). CDR3 length: 14 amino acids. The V gene lost 2 bases and the J gene lost 2 bases, with 9 bases spanning the gap. In germline, CDR1 is SGHTA, CDR2 FQGNSA. CDR3 sequence (DNA): TGTGCCAGCAGCTTATACAGGGCAAACACTGAAGCTTTCTTT. This gives the protein CASSLYRANTEAFF.

This clonotype has ten or more counts. The V call is TRBV7-2, the J call TRBJ2-2; the D gene is possibly TRBD1 (6 bases). Deletions cut 1 base from V and 6 bases from J, with 12 bases between. Per germline, CDR1 SGHTA and CDR2 FQGNSA. CDR3 length equals 15 residues. The CDR3 sequence is CASSLVTGFSGELFF. The CDR3, as DNA: TGTGCCAGCAGCTTAGTTACAGGGTTCTCCGGGGAGCTGTTTTTT.

V is TRBV2 and J is TRBJ2-3; 8 positions agree with TRBD1. Trimming cost V 6 bases and J 0 bases; bases outside gene matches: 5. This CDR3 contains 15 residues. CDR1 and CDR2 from the germline V gene are SNHLY and FYNNEI. The CDR3, as DNA: TGTGCCAGCAGCCGGGACAGGACTAGCACAGATACGCAGTATTTT. Its translation: CASSRDRTSTDTQYF. Full variable domain (remainder filled in from reference TRBV2 and TRBJ2-3): EPEVTQTPSHQVTQMGQEVILRCVPISNHLYFYWYRQILGQKVEFLVSFYNNEISEKSEIFDDQFSVERPDGSNFTLKIRSTKLEDSAMYFCASSRDRTSTDTQYFGPGTRLTVL.

V gene TRBV29-1 combines with J gene TRBJ2-1; 7 nucleotides match TRBD2. Germline lookup yields CDR1 SQVTM and CDR2 ANQGSEA. This CDR3 spans 15 amino acids. With 6 bases clipped from V and 0 bases from J, the junction kept 8 bases outside the gene matches. Here the CDR3 reads CSVSLSGSSYNEQFF. The CDR3, as DNA: TGCAGCGTCAGCCTTAGCGGGTCCTCCTACAATGAGCAGTTCTTC.

A few counts support this clonotype. V usage is TRBV9 and J usage is TRBJ2-5; D possibly matches TRBD1 or TRBD2 (5 bases each). V was pared by 0 bases and J by 1 base, with 25 bases between. This CDR3 contains 20 residues. The germline V gene has CDR1 SGDLS and CDR2 YYNGEE. CDR3 nucleotide sequence: TGTGCCAGCAGCGTAGGCGTGTCGGGGTTGGGGTGGGGGTTCCAAGAGACCCAGTACTTC. It encodes CASSVGVSGLGWGFQETQYF.

Of note for this clonotype: One junction end disagrees with the germline gene, perhaps due to a read error. The rearrangement joins TRBV7-2 to TRBJ1-2; no definite D call. The CDR3 is 14 residues long. Germline-derived CDR1 and CDR2 are SGHTA and FQGNSA. The CDR3: CASSVAGSGYGYTF. The CDR3 nucleotides read TGTGCCAGCAGCGTAGCGGGGAGCGGCTATGGCTACACCTTC.